This TCR beta chain was sequenced for a study of prognosis after radiotherapy for stage I lung cancer. The authors amplified TCR beta CDR3 from genomic DNA using two-round multiplex PCR. Each TRBV and TRBJ gene had its own primer in the first PCR round. TCRdb passed the multiplex PCR reads through MiXCR, listing each CDR3 protein once. The sample records 20,000 to 25,000 distinct CDR3 sequences, about 42% being singletons. The trim removed 0 bases at V and 0 bases at J, leaving 5 bases unmatched. Germline V gives CDR1 LGHNA, CDR2 YSLEER. The CDR3 is 18 residues long. This clonotype occurred many times.

This clonotype originated in a donor older than 45 with non-small cell lung cancer. The chain combines TRBV4-3 with TRBJ2-2; TRBD2 matches at 9 bases. Sequences were derived from PBMCs, sampled before or after stereotactic body radiation therapy (not recorded which). CDR3 sequence: CASSQEALAGTNTGELFF. The CDR3 bases are TGCGCCAGCAGCCAAGAAGCACTAGCGGGTACGAACACCGGGGAGCTGTTTTTT.